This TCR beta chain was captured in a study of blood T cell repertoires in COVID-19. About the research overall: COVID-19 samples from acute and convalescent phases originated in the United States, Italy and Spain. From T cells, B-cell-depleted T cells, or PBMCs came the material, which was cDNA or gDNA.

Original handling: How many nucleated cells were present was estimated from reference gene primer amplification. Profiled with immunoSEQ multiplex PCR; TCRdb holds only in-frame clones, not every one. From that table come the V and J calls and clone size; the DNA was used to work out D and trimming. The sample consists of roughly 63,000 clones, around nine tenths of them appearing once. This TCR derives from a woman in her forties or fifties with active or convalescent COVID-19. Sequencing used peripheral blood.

The CDR3 nucleotides read TGTGCCAGCAGCCCATATCTTACTAGCGGAACCTACGAGCAGTACTTC. As protein: CASSPYLTSGTYEQYF. The chain employs TRBV4-2 and TRBJ2-7, with 8 bases lining up with TRBD2. Germline CDR1 reads LGHNA; CDR2 reads YNFKEQ. This CDR3 is built from 16 residues. The trim removed 4 bases at V and 2 bases at J, leaving 10 bases unmatched.